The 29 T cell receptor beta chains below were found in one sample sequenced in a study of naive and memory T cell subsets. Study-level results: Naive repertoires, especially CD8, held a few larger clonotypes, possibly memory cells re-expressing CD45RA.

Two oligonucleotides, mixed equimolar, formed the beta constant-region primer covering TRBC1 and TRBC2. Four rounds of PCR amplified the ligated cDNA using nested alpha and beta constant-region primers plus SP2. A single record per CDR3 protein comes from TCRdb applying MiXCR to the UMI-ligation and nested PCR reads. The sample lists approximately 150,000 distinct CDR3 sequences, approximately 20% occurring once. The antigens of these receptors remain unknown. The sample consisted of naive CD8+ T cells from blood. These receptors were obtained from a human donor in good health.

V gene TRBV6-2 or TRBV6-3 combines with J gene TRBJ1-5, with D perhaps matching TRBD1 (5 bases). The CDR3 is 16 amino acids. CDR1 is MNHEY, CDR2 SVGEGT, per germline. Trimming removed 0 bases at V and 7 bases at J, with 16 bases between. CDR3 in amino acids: CASSYSSQGAEQPQHF. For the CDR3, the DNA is TGTGCCAGCAGTTACTCGAGTCAGGGTGCCGAACAGCCCCAGCATTTT.

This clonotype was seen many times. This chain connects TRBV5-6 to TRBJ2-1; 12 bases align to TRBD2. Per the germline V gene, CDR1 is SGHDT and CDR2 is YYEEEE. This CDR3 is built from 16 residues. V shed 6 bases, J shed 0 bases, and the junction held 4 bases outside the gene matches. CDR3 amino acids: CASTLGLAGSYNEQFF. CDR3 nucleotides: TGTGCCAGCACCCTGGGACTAGCGGGCTCCTACAATGAGCAGTTCTTC.

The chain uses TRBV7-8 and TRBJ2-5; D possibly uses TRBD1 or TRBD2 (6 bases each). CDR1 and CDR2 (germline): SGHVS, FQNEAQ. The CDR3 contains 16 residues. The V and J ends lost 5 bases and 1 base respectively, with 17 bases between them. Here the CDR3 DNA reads TGTGCCAGCAGCGTGAAGGGGGGTACCATCCAAGAGACCCAGTACTTC. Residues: CASSVKGGTIQETQYF.

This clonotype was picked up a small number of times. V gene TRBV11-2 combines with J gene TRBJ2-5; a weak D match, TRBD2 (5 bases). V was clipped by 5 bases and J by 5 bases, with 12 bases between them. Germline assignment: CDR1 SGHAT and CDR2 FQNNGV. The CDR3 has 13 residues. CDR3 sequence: CASSPPGWETQYF. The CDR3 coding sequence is TGTGCCAGCAGCCCTCCGGGGTGGGAGACCCAGTACTTC.

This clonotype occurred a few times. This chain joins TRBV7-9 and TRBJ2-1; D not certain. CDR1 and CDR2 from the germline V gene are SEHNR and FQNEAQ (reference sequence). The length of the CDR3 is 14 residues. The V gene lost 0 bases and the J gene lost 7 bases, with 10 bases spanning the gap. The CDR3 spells CASSLAQFRNEQFF. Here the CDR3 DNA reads TGTGCCAGCAGCTTAGCGCAGTTCCGTAATGAGCAGTTCTTC.

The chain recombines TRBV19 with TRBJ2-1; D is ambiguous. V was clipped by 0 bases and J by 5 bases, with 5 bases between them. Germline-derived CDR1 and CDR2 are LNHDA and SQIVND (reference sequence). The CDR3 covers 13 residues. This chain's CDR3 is CASSIDLNNEQFF. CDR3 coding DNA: TGTGCCAGTAGTATAGACTTAAACAATGAGCAGTTCTTC.

CDR3 in amino acids: CASSGREVADSKPYEQYF. CDR3 nucleotides: TGTGCCAGCAGTGGTAGGGAGGTAGCGGACTCCAAACCCTACGAGCAGTACTTC. The V gene is TRBV2, the J gene TRBJ2-7; D is perhaps TRBD2 (6 bases). Germline assignment: CDR1 SNHLY and CDR2 FYNNEI. Trimming stripped 4 bases from V and 2 bases from J, with 24 bases between. This CDR3 region has 18 residues.

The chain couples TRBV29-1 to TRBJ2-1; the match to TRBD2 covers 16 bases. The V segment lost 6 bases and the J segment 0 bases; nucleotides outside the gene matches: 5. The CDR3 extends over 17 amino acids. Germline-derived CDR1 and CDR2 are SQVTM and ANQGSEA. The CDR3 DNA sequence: TGCAGCGTCCCGGGACTAGCGGGAGGGAGCTCCTACAATGAGCAGTTCTTC. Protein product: CSVPGLAGGSSYNEQFF.

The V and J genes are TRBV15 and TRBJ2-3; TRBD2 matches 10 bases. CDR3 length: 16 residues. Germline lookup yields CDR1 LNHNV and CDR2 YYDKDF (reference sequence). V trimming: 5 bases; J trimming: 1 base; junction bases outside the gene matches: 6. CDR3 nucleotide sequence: TGTGCCACCAGCGGCCGAGGGACTAGCGGCACAGATACGCAGTATTTT. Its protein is CATSGRGTSGTDTQYF.

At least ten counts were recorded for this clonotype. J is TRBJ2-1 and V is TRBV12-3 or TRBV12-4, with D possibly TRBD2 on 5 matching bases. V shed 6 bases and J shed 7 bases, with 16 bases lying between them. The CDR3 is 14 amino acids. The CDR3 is CASSVVEGANEQFF. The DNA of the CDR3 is TGTGCCAGCAGCGTAGTTGAGGGAGCGAATGAGCAGTTCTTC.

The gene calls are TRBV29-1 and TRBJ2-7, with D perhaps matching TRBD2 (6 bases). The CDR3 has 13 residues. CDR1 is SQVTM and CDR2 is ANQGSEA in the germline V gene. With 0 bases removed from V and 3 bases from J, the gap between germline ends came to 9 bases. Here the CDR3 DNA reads TGCAGCGTTGAAGACGGCGGGATCTACGAGCAGTACTTC. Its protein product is CSVEDGGIYEQYF.

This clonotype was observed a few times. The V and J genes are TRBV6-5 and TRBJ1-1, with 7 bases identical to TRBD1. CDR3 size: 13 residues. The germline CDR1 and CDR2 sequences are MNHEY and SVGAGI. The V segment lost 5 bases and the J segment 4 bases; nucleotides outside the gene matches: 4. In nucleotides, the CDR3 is TGTGCCAGCAGTGACAACAGGGGCACTGAAGCTTTCTTT. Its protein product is CASSDNRGTEAFF.

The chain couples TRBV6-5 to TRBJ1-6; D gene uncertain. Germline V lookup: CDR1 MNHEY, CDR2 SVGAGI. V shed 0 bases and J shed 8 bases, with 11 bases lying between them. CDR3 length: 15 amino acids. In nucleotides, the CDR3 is TGTGCCAGCAGTTACTCCCCGGACGGGGATTCACCCCTCCACTTT. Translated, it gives CASSYSPDGDSPLHF.

The CDR3 protein is CASSLAGIMSYEQYF. The CDR3 region has the DNA TGTGCCAGCAGTTTGGCTGGGATTATGTCGTACGAGCAGTACTTC. The chain recombines TRBV28 with TRBJ2-7; D uncertain. The CDR3 runs to 15 residues. Germline-derived CDR1 and CDR2 are MDHEN and SYDVKM. V gave up 3 bases and J gave up 4 bases, with 16 bases separating them. Full variable domain (missing parts from reference TRBV28 and TRBJ2-7): DVKVTQSSRYLVKRTGEKVFLECVQDMDHENMFWYRQDPGLGLRLIYFSYDVKMKEKGDIPEGYSVSREKKERFSLILESASTNQTSMYLCASSLAGIMSYEQYFGPGTRLTVT.

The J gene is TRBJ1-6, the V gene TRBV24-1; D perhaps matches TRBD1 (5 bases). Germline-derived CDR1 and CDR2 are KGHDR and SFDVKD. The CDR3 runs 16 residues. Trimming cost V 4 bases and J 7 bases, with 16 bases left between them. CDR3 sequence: CATSDLRARSNSPLHF. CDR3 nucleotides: TGTGCCACCAGTGACCTCAGGGCGAGATCGAATTCACCCCTCCACTTT.

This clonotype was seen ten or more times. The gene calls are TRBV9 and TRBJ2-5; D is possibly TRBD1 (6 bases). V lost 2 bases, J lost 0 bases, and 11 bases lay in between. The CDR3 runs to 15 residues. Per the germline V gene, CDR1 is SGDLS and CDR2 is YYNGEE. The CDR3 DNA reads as TGTGCCAGCAGCGTGATTGGACAGTACCAAGAGACCCAGTACTTC. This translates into CASSVIGQYQETQYF.

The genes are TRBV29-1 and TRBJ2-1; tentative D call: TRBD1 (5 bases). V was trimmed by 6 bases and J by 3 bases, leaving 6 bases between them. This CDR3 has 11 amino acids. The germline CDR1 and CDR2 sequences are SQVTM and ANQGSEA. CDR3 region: CSVTGYNEQFF. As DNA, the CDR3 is TGCAGCGTAACAGGCTACAATGAGCAGTTCTTC.

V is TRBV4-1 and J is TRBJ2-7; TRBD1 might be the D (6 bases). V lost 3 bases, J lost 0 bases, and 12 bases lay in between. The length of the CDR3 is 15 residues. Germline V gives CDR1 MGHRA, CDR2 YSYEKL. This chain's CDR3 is CASSHRDTDSYEQYF. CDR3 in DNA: TGCGCCAGCAGCCACCGGGACACTGACTCCTACGAGCAGTACTTC.

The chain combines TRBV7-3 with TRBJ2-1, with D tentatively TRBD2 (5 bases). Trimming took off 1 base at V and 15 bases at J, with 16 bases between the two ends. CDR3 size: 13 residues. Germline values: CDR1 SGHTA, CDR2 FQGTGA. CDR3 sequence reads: CASSLRTPRGPFF. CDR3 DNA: TGTGCCAGCAGCTTAAGGACTCCCCGAGGCCCGTTCTTC.

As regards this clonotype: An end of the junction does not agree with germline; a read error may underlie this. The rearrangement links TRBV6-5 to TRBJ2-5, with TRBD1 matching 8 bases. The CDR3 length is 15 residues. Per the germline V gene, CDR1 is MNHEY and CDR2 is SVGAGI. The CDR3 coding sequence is TGTGCCAGCAGTTACACAGGGGGGTTCCAAAAGACCCAGTACTTC. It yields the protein CASSYTGGFQKTQYF.

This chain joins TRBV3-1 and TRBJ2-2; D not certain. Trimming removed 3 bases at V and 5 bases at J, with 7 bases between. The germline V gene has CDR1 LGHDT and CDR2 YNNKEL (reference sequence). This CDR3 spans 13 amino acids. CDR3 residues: CASSQSGTGELFF. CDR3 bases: TGTGCCAGCAGCCAGTCTGGGACCGGGGAGCTGTTTTTT.

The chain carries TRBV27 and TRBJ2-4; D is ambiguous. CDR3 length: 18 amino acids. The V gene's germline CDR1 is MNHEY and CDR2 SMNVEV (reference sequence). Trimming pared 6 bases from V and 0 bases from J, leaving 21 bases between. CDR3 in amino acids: CASRGSAWNYLAKNIQYF. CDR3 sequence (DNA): TGTGCCAGCAGAGGCTCGGCGTGGAATTATTTAGCCAAAAACATTCAGTACTTC.

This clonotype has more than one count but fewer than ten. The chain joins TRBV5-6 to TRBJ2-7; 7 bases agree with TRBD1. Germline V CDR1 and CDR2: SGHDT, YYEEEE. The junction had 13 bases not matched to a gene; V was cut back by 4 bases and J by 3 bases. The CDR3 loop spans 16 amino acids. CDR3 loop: CASSNGQDPLRYEQYF. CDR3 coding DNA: TGTGCCAGCAGCAACGGACAGGACCCTCTTCGCTACGAGCAGTACTTC.

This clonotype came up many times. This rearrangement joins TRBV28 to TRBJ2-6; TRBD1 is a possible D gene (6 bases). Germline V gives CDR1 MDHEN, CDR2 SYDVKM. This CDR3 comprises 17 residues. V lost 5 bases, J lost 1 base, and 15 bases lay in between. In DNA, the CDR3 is TGTGCCAGCAGTCGCCGGACAGACAGTTCTGGGGCCAACGTCCTGACTTTC. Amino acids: CASSRRTDSSGANVLTF.

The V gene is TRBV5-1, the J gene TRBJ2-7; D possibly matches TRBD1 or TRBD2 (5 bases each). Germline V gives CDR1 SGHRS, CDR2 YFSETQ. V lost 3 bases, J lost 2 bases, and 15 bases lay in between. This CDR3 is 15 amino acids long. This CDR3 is CASSSWGSGAYEQYF. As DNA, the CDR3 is TGCGCCAGCAGCTCTTGGGGCTCCGGGGCCTACGAGCAGTACTTC.

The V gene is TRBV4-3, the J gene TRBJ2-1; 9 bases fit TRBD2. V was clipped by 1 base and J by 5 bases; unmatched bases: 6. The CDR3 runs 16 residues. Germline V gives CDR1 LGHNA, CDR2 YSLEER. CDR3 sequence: CASSQVRLAGHNEQFF. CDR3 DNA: TGCGCCAGCAGCCAAGTCCGGCTAGCGGGACACAATGAGCAGTTCTTC.

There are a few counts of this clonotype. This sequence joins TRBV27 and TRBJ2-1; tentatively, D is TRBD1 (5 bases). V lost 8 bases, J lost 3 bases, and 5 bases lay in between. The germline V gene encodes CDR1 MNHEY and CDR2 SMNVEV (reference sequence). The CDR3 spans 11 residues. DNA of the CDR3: TGTGCCAGCCAGGGCTACAATGAGCAGTTCTTC. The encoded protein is CASQGYNEQFF.

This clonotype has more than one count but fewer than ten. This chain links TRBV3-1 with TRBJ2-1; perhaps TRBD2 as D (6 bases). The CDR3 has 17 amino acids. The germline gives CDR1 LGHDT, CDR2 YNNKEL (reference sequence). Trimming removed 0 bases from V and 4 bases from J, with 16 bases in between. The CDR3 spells CASSQDPPGLAYNEQFF. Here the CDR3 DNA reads TGTGCCAGCAGCCAAGATCCCCCCGGGCTAGCGTACAATGAGCAGTTCTTC.

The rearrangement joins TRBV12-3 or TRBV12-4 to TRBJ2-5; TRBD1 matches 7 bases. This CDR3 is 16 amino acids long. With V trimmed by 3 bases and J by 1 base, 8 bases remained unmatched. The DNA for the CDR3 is TGTGCCAGCAGTTTGTCCCTGGGACAGACCCAAGAGACCCAGTACTTC. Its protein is CASSLSLGQTQETQYF.